A single sample is the source of the 18 T cell receptor beta chains below, sequenced in a study of regulatory T cells in long-lasting Graves disease. Time point described: persistent/refractory GD, antithyroid drugs over 5 years with positive TRAb. RNA from PBMCs was the source of the TCR library. For TCR beta, libraries came from iRepertoire HTBI primers and Arm-PCR of CDR3 regions. TCRdb used MiXCR to reprocess the multiplex PCR reads, holding one entry per CDR3 protein. Of fewer than 550,000 distinct CDR3 sequences in the sample, roughly 21% were seen once. This material consisted of peripheral blood mononuclear cells (PBMCs), taken when the disease was refractory, from a patient treated with antithyroid drugs. The origin of the receptors is a female donor with Graves disease.

This clonotype was picked up many times. The chain joins TRBV19 to TRBJ2-7; no clear D. This CDR3 has 15 residues. Trimming removed 6 bases at V and 2 bases at J, with 17 bases between. Germline-derived CDR1 and CDR2 are LNHDA and SQIVND (reference sequence). The CDR3 DNA follows: TGTGCCAGTAGCAGTCGCCCCGACACCCCCTACGAGCAGTACTTC. Protein product: CASSSRPDTPYEQYF.

This clonotype has at least ten counts. The chain combines TRBV24-1 with TRBJ1-5; possible D gene TRBD1, 6 bases. Trimming pared 6 bases from V and 6 bases from J, leaving 14 bases between. The CDR3 runs 14 residues. CDR1 is KGHDR and CDR2 is SFDVKD in the germline V gene. The CDR3 loop reads CATSRRGVGQPQHF. CDR3 DNA sequence: TGTGCCACCAGTCGCAGGGGAGTCGGTCAGCCCCAGCATTTT.

The chain is built from TRBV19 and TRBJ2-1; 9 bases map to TRBD1. There are 11 residues in the CDR3. With 6 bases clipped from V and 12 bases from J, the junction kept 3 bases outside the gene matches. Per germline, CDR1 LNHDA and CDR2 SQIVND (reference sequence). DNA for the CDR3: TGTGCCAGTAGGGGGACAGGGAGGCAGTTCTTC. This codes for CASRGTGRQFF.

This clonotype was seen at least ten times. The chain couples TRBV28 to TRBJ2-7; 9 nucleotides align to TRBD1. With V trimmed by 4 bases and J by 4 bases, 5 bases remained unmatched. Germline loops: CDR1 MDHEN, CDR2 SYDVKM. The CDR3 is made up of 14 amino acids. CDR3 protein: CASSSGDREYEQYF. DNA of the CDR3: TGTGCCAGCAGTTCCGGGGACAGGGAATACGAGCAGTACTTC.

Ten or more counts support this clonotype. The V and J genes are TRBV29-1 and TRBJ2-5; 9 positions agree with TRBD2. In germline, CDR1 is SQVTM, CDR2 ANQGSEA. V shed 5 bases, J shed 1 base, and the junction held 11 bases outside the gene matches. The CDR3 sequence is 16 residues long. CDR3 loop: CSVSQMGREGQETQYF. The CDR3 DNA reads TGCAGCGTTTCCCAAATGGGGCGGGAGGGCCAAGAGACCCAGTACTTC. The variable domain in full, completed from reference TRBV29-1 and TRBJ2-5, reads SAVISQKPSRDICQRGTSLTIQCQVDSQVTMMFWYRQQPGQSLTLIATANQGSEATYESGFVIDKFPISRPNLTFSTLTVSNMSPEDSSIYLCSVSQMGREGQETQYFGPGTRLLVL.

This chain connects TRBV20-1 to TRBJ1-1, with a tentative D call TRBD1 (5 bases). V was pared by 0 bases and J by 1 base, with 21 bases between. This CDR3 region has 18 residues. From germline, CDR1 is DFQATT and CDR2 SNEGSKA (reference sequence). DNA for the CDR3: TGCAGTGCTAGAGATGTTGTGGGTGGAGACAGCTCGAACACTGAAGCTTTCTTT. It translates to CSARDVVGGDSSNTEAFF.

As to this clonotype: The conserved closing phenylalanine or tryptophan is absent in this CDR3, likely reflecting a read error. V gene TRBV6-1 combines with J gene TRBJ2-2; D remains unclear. CDR3 length: 15 residues. Trimming took off 6 bases at V and 3 bases at J, with 14 bases between the two ends. CDR1 is MNHNS, CDR2 SASEGT, per germline. As DNA, the CDR3 is TGTGCCAGCAGCCCACCCAAACTCCACACCGGGGAGCTGTTTTCT. Protein product: CASSPPKLHTGELFS.

The gene calls are TRBV4-3 and TRBJ1-1, with no clear D. Per the germline V gene, CDR1 is LGHNA and CDR2 is YSLEER. Trimming cost V 0 bases and J 4 bases, with 9 bases left between them. The CDR3 extends over 14 amino acids. CDR3 residues: CASSQDLLGTEAFF. For the CDR3, the DNA is TGCGCCAGCAGCCAAGATCTTCTTGGCACTGAAGCTTTCTTT.

This chain links TRBV6-5 with TRBJ1-6; TRBD1 might be the D (5 bases). CDR1 and CDR2 (germline): MNHEY, SVGAGI. This CDR3 region has 17 residues. The V end lost 3 bases, the J end lost 8 bases, and 20 bases lay between the germline ends. The CDR3 sequence: CASSYSAGPGWDSPLHF. Written as DNA, the CDR3 is TGTGCCAGCAGTTATTCGGCGGGGCCGGGGTGGGATTCACCCCTCCACTTT.

Many counts were recorded for this clonotype. The V and J genes are TRBV11-3 and TRBJ2-2; D is possibly TRBD2 (5 bases). There are 15 residues in the CDR3. The germline V gene has CDR1 SGHNT and CDR2 YENEEA. V lost 5 bases and J 1 base, leaving 11 bases between the germline ends. CDR3 in amino acids: CASSAIALNTGELFF. Here the CDR3 DNA reads TGTGCCAGCAGCGCAATAGCGCTGAACACCGGGGAGCTGTTTTTT.

This rearrangement joins TRBV18 to TRBJ1-2; 7 nucleotides align to TRBD1. V shed 2 bases, J shed 1 base, and the junction held 7 bases outside the gene matches. This CDR3 has 16 amino acids. CDR1 and CDR2 from the germline V gene are KGHSH and LQKENI. CDR3 nucleotides: TGTGCCAGCTCACCAACGACAGGGCCATTTAACTATGGCTACACCTTC. It yields the protein CASSPTTGPFNYGYTF.

The rearrangement links TRBV9 to TRBJ2-5; 9 nucleotides match TRBD2. V lost 3 bases to trimming and J lost 2 bases; unmatched junction nucleotides: 8. This CDR3 is 16 amino acids long. Looked up from germline, CDR1 is SGDLS and CDR2 is YYNGEE. The CDR3 coding sequence is TGTGCCAGCAGCGCAGGGCTAGCGGGGCAACAAGAGACCCAGTACTTC. Translation: CASSAGLAGQQETQYF.

The chain carries TRBV9 and TRBJ1-1; 12 bases map to TRBD1. The CDR3 consists of 17 residues. Germline lookup yields CDR1 SGDLS and CDR2 YYNGEE. After removal of 4 bases from V and 10 bases from J, the junction contained 17 bases not matched to a gene. DNA for the CDR3: TGTGCCAGCAGCCCGACACAACTCGGGACAGGGGGCTCAGGAGCTTTCTTT. Amino acid sequence: CASSPTQLGTGGSGAFF.

The rearrangement links TRBV7-2 to TRBJ1-6, with 8 bases aligning to TRBD1. CDR1 and CDR2 from the germline V gene are SGHTA and FQGNSA. V shed 4 bases, J shed 8 bases, and the junction held 7 bases outside the gene matches. CDR3 length: 15 residues. The CDR3 region is CASSSAGGLDSPLHF. DNA of the CDR3: TGTGCCAGCAGCTCAGCAGGGGGCTTGGATTCACCCCTCCACTTT.

This clonotype showed up just a few times. V usage is TRBV19 and J usage is TRBJ1-1; no clear D. Germline CDR1 reads LNHDA; CDR2 reads SQIVND (reference sequence). The CDR3 has 12 residues. The germline V and J ends were trimmed by 10 bases and 6 bases, with 15 bases remaining between them. The CDR3 bases are TGTGCCACCCACGGTGGCGACGCTGAAGCTTTCTTT. This translates into CATHGGDAEAFF. The full variable domain, in which reference TRBV19 and TRBJ1-1 provide the parts outside the CDR3, is DGGITQSPKYLFRKEGQNVTLSCEQNLNHDAMYWYRQDPGQGLRLIYYSQIVNDFQKGDIAEGYSVSREKKESFPLTVTSAQKNPTAFYLCATHGGDAEAFFGQGTRLTVV.

This clonotype was detected many times. V usage is TRBV13 and J usage is TRBJ2-7; D might be TRBD1 (6 bases). Germline V gives CDR1 PRHDT, CDR2 FYEKMQ (reference sequence). The ends were cut back, 5 bases at V and 0 bases at J, with 11 bases in the middle. There are 14 residues in the CDR3. CDR3 nucleotides: TGTGCCAGCAGCCGCGGACAGAGCTCCTACGAGCAGTACTTC. This gives the protein CASSRGQSSYEQYF.

This clonotype was found a few times. CDR3 DNA sequence: TGTGCCAGCAGCCCGGGATATTCCGAGCAGTACTTC. It translates to CASSPGYSEQYF. The rearrangement links TRBV5-6 to TRBJ2-7; weak D call: TRBD2 (5 bases). Germline V gives CDR1 SGHDT, CDR2 YYEEEE. This CDR3 spans 12 amino acids. V dropped 4 bases and J dropped 6 bases, with 11 bases sitting between them. Supplemented by reference TRBV5-6 and TRBJ2-7, the full variable domain reads DAGVTQSPTHLIKTRGQQVTLRCSPKSGHDTVSWYQQALGQGPQFIFQYYEEEERQRGNFPDRFSGHQFPNYSSELNVNALLLGDSALYLCASSPGYSEQYFGPGTRLTVT.

The J gene is TRBJ2-5, the V gene TRBV2, with 8 positions matching TRBD1. There are 16 residues in the CDR3. CDR1 SNHLY and CDR2 FYNNEI come from the germline V gene. J gave up 2 bases and V 6 bases, and 11 bases lay outside the gene matches. CDR3 sequence: CASRRLRTGLQETQYF. In DNA form, the CDR3 reads TGTGCCAGCAGACGTTTGCGGACAGGGCTACAAGAGACCCAGTACTTC. Using reference TRBV2 and TRBJ2-5 for the parts outside the CDR3, the full variable domain is EPEVTQTPSHQVTQMGQEVILRCVPISNHLYFYWYRQILGQKVEFLVSFYNNEISEKSEIFDDQFSVERPDGSNFTLKIRSTKLEDSAMYFCASRRLRTGLQETQYFGPGTRLLVL.